This T cell receptor (beta chain) was captured in a study of cytomegalovirus exposure and HLA in healthy donors. V lost 5 bases to trimming and J lost 7 bases, with 13 bases between them. This CDR3 contains 13 residues. Germline V gives CDR1 LGHNA, CDR2 YSLEER. Vbeta (60) and Jbeta (13) primers were used in the PCR. Here immunoSEQ multiplex PCR was the method, and the copy in TCRdb shows in-frame clones only, minus some. The data show approximately 72,000 clones, approximately 70% seen once. The chain is built from TRBV4-3 and TRBJ2-3, with D possibly being TRBD1 (5 bases). The sequence was obtained from a man aged 35 to 55 in good health and CMV-seropositive. The source material was PBMCs. The CDR3 spells CASSITQGNTQYF. The CDR3 DNA reads as TGCGCCAGCAGCATAACGCAGGGTAATACGCAGTATTTT.